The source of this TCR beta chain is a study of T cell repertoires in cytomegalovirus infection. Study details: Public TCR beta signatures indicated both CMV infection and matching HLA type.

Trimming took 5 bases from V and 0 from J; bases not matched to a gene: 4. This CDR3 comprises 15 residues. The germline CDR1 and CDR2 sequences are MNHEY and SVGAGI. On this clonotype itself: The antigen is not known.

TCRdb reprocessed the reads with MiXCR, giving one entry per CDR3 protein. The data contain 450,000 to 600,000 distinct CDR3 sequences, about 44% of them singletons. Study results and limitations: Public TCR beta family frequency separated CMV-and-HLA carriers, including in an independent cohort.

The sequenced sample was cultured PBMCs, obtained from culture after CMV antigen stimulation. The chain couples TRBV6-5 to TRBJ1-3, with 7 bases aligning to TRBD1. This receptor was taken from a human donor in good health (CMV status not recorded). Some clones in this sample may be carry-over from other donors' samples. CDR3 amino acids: CASSRDSISGNTIYF. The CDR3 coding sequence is TGTGCCAGCAGTCGGGACAGTATCTCTGGAAACACCATATATTTT.